Presented here are 22 T cell receptor beta chains from one specimen sequenced in a study of blood T cell repertoires in COVID-19. Assay used: immunoSEQ multiplex PCR; TCRdb lists only in-frame clones, some missing. Of 84,000 or so clones detected, over 80% appear once; the ten largest clones hold nearly 6.5%. The sequencing input was peripheral blood. Source of these receptors: a woman aged 55 to 70 with active COVID-19.

This rearrangement joins TRBV6-5 to TRBJ2-7; TRBD1 might be the D (6 bases). Trimming removed 6 bases from V and 2 bases from J, with 14 bases in between. The CDR3 has 14 amino acids. Germline V gives CDR1 MNHEY, CDR2 SVGAGI. The CDR3 DNA sequence: TGTGCCAGCAGCCAAAAACAGGGAACCTACGAGCAGTACTTC. Translating gives CASSQKQGTYEQYF.

The chain joins TRBV28 to TRBJ1-5; perhaps TRBD1 as D (5 bases). Germline V CDR1 and CDR2: MDHEN, SYDVKM. Between the trimmed V and J ends, which lost 8 bases and 11 bases, there was a span of 19 bases. The length of the CDR3 is 13 residues. For the CDR3, the DNA is TGTGCCAGCGGGTCCAGGGTCCCCGTATCCCAGCATTTT. Translation gives CASGSRVPVSQHF.

V and J are TRBV5-8 and TRBJ1-2, with D perhaps TRBD1 (6 bases). There are 13 residues in the CDR3. Germline CDR1 SGHTS, CDR2 YDEGEE. The V end was cut by 0 bases, the J end by 8 bases, with 11 bases between. CDR3 in DNA: TGTGCCAGCAGCTTGGTGGGGGCAAGAGGCTACACCTTC. It specifies CASSLVGARGYTF.

This rearrangement joins TRBV28 to TRBJ2-2, with a tentative D call TRBD2 (5 bases). Germline values: CDR1 MDHEN, CDR2 SYDVKM. This CDR3 is 13 amino acids long. CDR3 bases: TGTGCGAGCGAGGGTTACAGCACCGGGGAGCTGTTTTTT. The encoded protein is CASEGYSTGELFF.

The chain couples TRBV28 to TRBJ1-3; 10 nucleotides match TRBD1. V trimming: 5 bases; J trimming: 2 bases; junction bases outside the gene matches: 9. CDR3 length equals 17 residues. Germline CDR1 and CDR2: MDHEN and SYDVKM. The CDR3 sequence is CASSRTGGNQAGNTIYF. The CDR3 nucleotides read TGTGCCAGCAGTCGGACAGGGGGGAACCAAGCTGGAAACACCATATATTTT.

The chain uses TRBV29-1 and TRBJ2-1, with 10 bases matching TRBD2. The germline CDR1 and CDR2 sequences are SQVTM and ANQGSEA. Trimming at V came to 4 bases and at J to 9 bases, leaving 6 bases not matched to a gene. The CDR3 runs to 13 residues. The chain's CDR3 is CSVASGRAGEQFF. CDR3 DNA: TGCAGCGTTGCAAGCGGGAGGGCCGGTGAGCAGTTCTTC.

The CDR3 DNA is TGTGCCAGCAGGCTAACTATAATGAACACTGAAGCTTTCTTT. Protein sequence: CASRLTIMNTEAFF. This sequence joins TRBV14 and TRBJ1-1; D remains unclear. Trimming left V 6 bases short and J 0 bases short, with 11 bases between. Germline-derived CDR1 and CDR2 are SGHDN and FVKESK. The CDR3 runs 14 residues.

This chain links TRBV28 with TRBJ1-5; 7 bases agree with TRBD1. CDR1 and CDR2 (germline): MDHEN, SYDVKM. The CDR3 contains 15 residues. V shed 3 bases and J 5 bases; nucleotides not matched to a gene: 7. The CDR3 nucleotides are TGTGCCAGCAGTTTGGCAGGGGGTACCCATCAGCCCCAGCATTTT. Protein: CASSLAGGTHQPQHF.

This clone was detected once. The chain carries TRBV6-5 and TRBJ1-3; D is perhaps TRBD1 (5 bases). CDR1 is MNHEY, CDR2 SVGAGI, per germline. V lost 5 bases to trimming and J lost 2 bases, with 13 bases between them. CDR3 length: 15 amino acids. The CDR3 DNA sequence: TGTGCCAGCAGTCTTGCAGGGAAGGCTGGAAACACCATATATTTT. Encoded protein: CASSLAGKAGNTIYF.

J is TRBJ2-1 and V is TRBV5-5; unclear D gene. Germline V gives CDR1 SGHKS, CDR2 YYEKEE (reference sequence). The V gene lost 4 bases and the J gene lost 2 bases, with 13 bases spanning the gap. The CDR3 sequence is 15 residues long. The CDR3 DNA reads as TGTGCCAGCAGCGACGACATTAACGCCTACAATGAGCAGTTCTTC. It is translated as CASSDDINAYNEQFF.

This sequence joins TRBV9 and TRBJ2-1; no clear D gene. Germline assignment: CDR1 SGDLS and CDR2 YYNGEE. The CDR3 totals 12 residues. Trimming took off 0 bases at V and 10 bases at J, with 8 bases between the two ends. CDR3 sequence (DNA): TGTGCCAGCAGCGTAGGTGGCCGCGAGCAGTTCTTC. Translated: CASSVGGREQFF.

The chain uses TRBV24-1 and TRBJ2-3; 12 bases are a match to TRBD2. This CDR3 has 16 residues. V dropped 3 bases and J dropped 6; count of bases not matched to a gene: 6. Germline V gene data show CDR1 as KGHDR and CDR2 as SFDVKD. Here the CDR3 reads CATSDLTSGSVDTQYF. The DNA for the CDR3 is TGTGCCACCAGTGATCTGACTAGCGGGAGTGTGGATACGCAGTATTTT.

The V gene is TRBV28, the J gene TRBJ1-1; the match to TRBD1 covers 9 bases. The trim removed 5 bases at V and 0 bases at J, leaving 10 bases unmatched. This CDR3 has 17 amino acids. Germline V gene sequence: CDR1 MDHEN, CDR2 SYDVKM. The CDR3, as DNA: TGTGCCAGCAGTGGGACAGGGCGGGAATCCATGAACACTGAAGCTTTCTTT. Amino acids: CASSGTGRESMNTEAFF.

The chain combines TRBV10-3 with TRBJ2-3; a possible D gene is TRBD2 (7 bases). Germline V gene data show CDR1 as ENHRY and CDR2 as SYGVKD. The V end lost 9 bases, the J end lost 5 bases, and 12 bases lay between the germline ends. This CDR3 is 12 amino acids long. CDR3 nucleotide sequence: TGTGCCATTGGGGGGGCAGGAGATACGCAGTATTTT. Translating it yields CAIGGAGDTQYF.

The chain carries TRBV9 and TRBJ1-3; D gene unclear. This CDR3 has 16 residues. Germline CDR1 reads SGDLS; CDR2 reads YYNGEE. V was cut by 0 bases and J by 4 bases, with 14 bases left in between. The CDR3 loop is CASSVGDSTVGNTIYF. As DNA, the CDR3 is TGTGCCAGCAGCGTAGGAGATAGTACGGTGGGAAACACCATATATTTT.

The chain has TRBV28 and TRBJ2-1, with 7 bases fitting TRBD1. The CDR3 runs 15 residues. Germline V lookup: CDR1 MDHEN, CDR2 SYDVKM. V trimming: 6 bases; J trimming: 0 bases; junction bases outside the gene matches: 5. The CDR3 nucleotides read TGTGCCAGCAGCCGGCCAGGGGGCTCCTACAATGAGCAGTTCTTC. This encodes CASSRPGGSYNEQFF.

This clone was recorded only once. V gene TRBV6-4 combines with J gene TRBJ2-1; D unresolved. Per germline, CDR1 MRHNA and CDR2 SNTAGT. Trimming stripped 3 bases from V and 10 bases from J, with 10 bases between. This CDR3 has 12 residues. The CDR3 coding sequence is TGTGCCAGCAGTGAGCCGTTCGGGGAGCAGTTCTTC. The encoded protein is CASSEPFGEQFF.

The chain carries TRBV7-2 and TRBJ2-7; D may be TRBD1 (5 bases). V was pared by 5 bases and J by 5 bases, with 7 bases between. The CDR3 spans 11 residues. Germline loops: CDR1 SGHTA, CDR2 FQGNSA. The DNA for the CDR3 is TGTGCCAGCAGCCCCAGGGACGAGCAGTACTTC. Encoded protein: CASSPRDEQYF.

The chain carries TRBV7-3 and TRBJ2-1, with 7 bases that match TRBD2. CDR1 SGHTA and CDR2 FQGTGA come from the germline V gene. This CDR3 has 15 residues. J was trimmed by 7 bases and V by 3 bases; bases with no gene match: 9. CDR3 sequence: CASSLTGTTLNEQFF. The CDR3 DNA reads TGTGCCAGCAGCTTGACCGGGACTACGTTGAATGAGCAGTTCTTC.

A single count supports this clone. The J gene is TRBJ2-6, the V gene TRBV9; D is possibly TRBD1 (6 bases). The CDR3 consists of 17 residues. V gave up 3 bases and J gave up 0 bases, with 13 bases separating them. Germline V gene data show CDR1 as SGDLS and CDR2 as YYNGEE. The CDR3 reads CASSEGVLYSGANVLTF. Here the CDR3 DNA reads TGTGCCAGCAGCGAGGGGGTACTTTACTCTGGGGCCAACGTCCTGACTTTC.

The V and J genes are TRBV18 and TRBJ1-1, with no clear D. V dropped 2 bases and J dropped 1 base, with 5 bases sitting between them. This CDR3 is built from 13 residues. CDR1 is KGHSH, CDR2 LQKENI, per germline. In DNA form, the CDR3 reads TGTGCCAGCTCACCATTAAAGAACACTGAAGCTTTCTTT. It codes for CASSPLKNTEAFF.

The gene calls are TRBV7-8 and TRBJ2-2; D is perhaps TRBD1 (6 bases). CDR3 size: 17 residues. Germline V gene sequence: CDR1 SGHVS, CDR2 FQNEAQ. Between the trimmed V and J ends, which lost 0 bases and 7 bases, there was a span of 18 bases. Here the CDR3 DNA reads TGTGCCAGCAGCTTAGCGCCTTATACAGGGTTAGGCGGGGAGCTGTTTTTT. This gives the protein CASSLAPYTGLGGELFF.